Following are 29 T cell receptor beta chains from one sample sequenced in a study of blood T cell repertoires in COVID-19. Clones were read by immunoSEQ multiplex PCR, and TCRdb kept only the in-frame ones, dropping some. Counted here are hundreds of thousands of clones, approximately 80% occurring once; the ten biggest clones make up 4%. The specimen was peripheral blood. These TCRs come from a woman in her forties with active or convalescent COVID-19.

As for this clone: The DNA is omitted, as the CDR3 cannot be located on it reliably, and the CDR3 follows TCRdb's listing. The V and J genes are TRBV21-1 and TRBJ2-3; the listed D gene, TRBD2, was not tested against the DNA. TRBV21-1 is deemed a pseudogene. Ends included, the CDR3 has 18 residues. CDR3 protein: CASSKSFGSGAHTDTQYF.

This clone was recorded only once. This rearrangement joins TRBV3-1 (or the pseudogene TRBV3-2) to TRBJ2-3; D remains unclear. In germline, CDR1 is LGHDT, CDR2 YNNKEL (reference sequence). The CDR3 length is 15 residues. Between the trimmed V and J ends, which lost 1 base and 3 bases, there was a span of 11 bases. The CDR3 DNA follows: TGTGCCAGCAGCCAAGCCCGGGTCCCTACAGATACGCAGTATTTT. Protein product: CASSQARVPTDTQYF.

This clone was recorded only once. The V call is TRBV6-2 or TRBV6-3, the J call TRBJ2-7; 7 nucleotides line up with TRBD1. The CDR3 length is 16 residues. V dropped 2 bases and J dropped 2; count of bases not matched to a gene: 9. Germline V lookup: CDR1 MNHEY, CDR2 SVGEGT. For the CDR3, the DNA is TGTGCCAGCAGTTACGGACCGGGACAGAGTGCCTACGAGCAGTACTTC. Protein sequence: CASSYGPGQSAYEQYF.

This chain uses TRBV14 with TRBJ1-2; a possible D gene is TRBD1 (5 bases). The CDR3 totals 16 residues. Per the germline V gene, CDR1 is SGHDN and CDR2 is FVKESK. V dropped 1 base and J dropped 3 bases, with 15 bases sitting between them. CDR3 in DNA: TGTGCCAGCAGCCAAGTTTTGGGACGGGGGGACTATGGCTACACCTTC. Translated: CASSQVLGRGDYGYTF.

This sequence joins TRBV29-1 and TRBJ1-1; 8 bases fit TRBD1. V dropped 5 bases and J dropped 0; count of bases not matched to a gene: 17. Germline CDR1 reads SQVTM; CDR2 reads ANQGSEA. This CDR3 region has 18 residues. The CDR3: CSVYDRGRPARMNTEAFF. The CDR3 nucleotides read TGCAGCGTTTACGACAGGGGCCGTCCCGCTAGGATGAACACTGAAGCTTTCTTT.

This rearrangement joins TRBV27 to TRBJ1-5, with 7 bases fitting TRBD1. The germline V gene encodes CDR1 MNHEY and CDR2 SMNVEV (reference sequence). Unmatched junction bases numbered 7, after V lost 7 bases and J lost 7 bases. The CDR3 runs 13 residues. The CDR3 here is CASKKGARQPQHF. CDR3 nucleotide sequence: TGTGCCAGCAAAAAGGGGGCGAGGCAGCCCCAGCATTTT.

This chain links TRBV15 with TRBJ2-3, with TRBD1 matching 8 bases. Per the germline V gene, CDR1 is LNHNV and CDR2 is YYDKDF (reference sequence). CDR3 length equals 14 residues. The junction had 8 bases not matched to a gene; V was cut back by 0 bases and J by 12 bases. The CDR3 sequence: CATSRDNRDRRQYF. CDR3 sequence (DNA): TGTGCCACCAGCAGAGATAACCGGGACAGGAGACAGTATTTT.

This sequence joins TRBV27 and TRBJ2-5; a possible D gene is TRBD2 (6 bases). The CDR3 totals 16 residues. Trimming took 6 bases from V and 4 from J, leaving 21 bases between them. Germline-derived CDR1 and CDR2 are MNHEY and SMNVEV (reference sequence). In nucleotides, the CDR3 is TGTGCCAGCAGGCTAAGCCGTCGGGGGAGCCCAGAGACCCAGTACTTC. It is translated as CASRLSRRGSPETQYF.

The J gene is TRBJ1-2, the V gene TRBV21-1; the tabulated D call, TRBD1, remains unverified against the DNA. TRBV21-1 is a recognized pseudogene. The CDR3 has 19 amino acids. CDR3 DNA sequence: TGTGCCAGCAGCAAAGCGCTTTTGGGACAGTCCGTCGCTCACTATGGCTACACCTTC. Translated: CASSKALLGQSVAHYGYTF.

V is TRBV4-1 and J is TRBJ2-5; D might be TRBD2 (5 bases). This CDR3 has 14 amino acids. Germline V lookup: CDR1 MGHRA, CDR2 YSYEKL. Trimming shortened V by 4 bases and J by 2 bases, and 11 bases separated the two germline ends. The CDR3 nucleotides are TGCGCCAGCAGCCCTACGAGGGCACAAGAGACCCAGTACTTC. Translation: CASSPTRAQETQYF.

The chain recombines TRBV3-1 (or the pseudogene TRBV3-2) with TRBJ1-4; 8 bases map to TRBD1. The CDR3 contains 15 residues. In germline, CDR1 is LGHDT, CDR2 YNNKEL (reference sequence). V lost 2 bases, J lost 5 bases, and 4 bases stayed unmatched. The CDR3, as DNA: TGTGCCAGCAGCCAATACCGGGACAGGAATGAAAAACTGTTTTTT. Translating gives CASSQYRDRNEKLFF.

This clone appeared a few times. CDR3 residues: CASSLEGTGGSYEQYV. CDR3 nucleotides: TGCGCCAGCAGCTTGGAAGGGACAGGGGGTTCCTACGAGCAGTACGTC. The chain has TRBV5-1 and TRBJ2-7, with 11 bases aligning to TRBD1. The germline gives CDR1 SGHRS, CDR2 YFSETQ. Unmatched junction bases numbered 3, after V lost 0 bases and J lost 1 base. The CDR3 covers 16 residues.

A note on this clone: The sample has other DNA sequences that encode this CDR3 too. The rearrangement links TRBV6-5 to TRBJ1-1; TRBD1 matches 8 bases. Germline CDR1 is MNHEY and CDR2 is SVGAGI. The CDR3 loop spans 15 amino acids. The junction had 7 bases not matched to a gene; V was cut back by 6 bases and J by 1 base. The CDR3 here is CASRAGDRGNTEAFF. The CDR3 nucleotides are TGTGCCAGCAGGGCCGGAGACAGGGGGAACACTGAAGCTTTCTTT.

This rearrangement joins TRBV11-2 to TRBJ1-2; D is perhaps TRBD1 (5 bases). From germline, CDR1 is SGHAT and CDR2 FQNNGV. The V end was cut by 2 bases, the J end by 2 bases, with 12 bases between. This CDR3 spans 15 amino acids. Here the CDR3 reads CASSLRGGGNYGYTF. The DNA of the CDR3 is TGTGCCAGCAGCTTAAGGGGCGGGGGGAACTATGGCTACACCTTC.

V is TRBV29-1 and J is TRBJ1-2, with D hard to call. The CDR3 has 13 amino acids. The V gene lost 2 bases and the J gene lost 5 bases, with 12 bases spanning the gap. Germline CDR1 SQVTM, CDR2 ANQGSEA. In DNA, the CDR3 is TGCAGCGTTGAATCCGGGGAACCTTATGGCTACACCTTC. It translates to CSVESGEPYGYTF.

The CDR3: CASSQWGGFTGELFF. In nucleotides, the CDR3 is TGTGCCAGCAGTCAATGGGGGGGATTCACCGGGGAGCTGTTTTTT. The chain uses TRBV2 and TRBJ2-2; 7 nucleotides match TRBD2. Looked up from germline, CDR1 is SNHLY and CDR2 is FYNNEI. V lost 5 bases, J lost 4 bases, and 7 bases stayed unmatched. The CDR3 extends over 15 amino acids.

Only a few counts were recorded for this clone. V usage is TRBV5-1 and J usage is TRBJ1-5, with D tentatively TRBD1 (5 bases). The CDR3 extends over 14 amino acids. V was clipped by 4 bases and J by 0 bases, with 8 bases between them. The V gene's germline CDR1 is SGHRS and CDR2 YFSETQ. The CDR3 DNA is TGCGCCAGCAGCCCAGGGAATAGCAATCAGCCCCAGCATTTT. Translation: CASSPGNSNQPQHF.

The chain carries TRBV28 and TRBJ1-4; 7 nucleotides agree with TRBD1. CDR3 size: 15 residues. The germline V gene has CDR1 MDHEN and CDR2 SYDVKM. V shed 4 bases and J 0 bases; nucleotides not matched to a gene: 2. CDR3 coding DNA: TGTGCCAGCAGTTCAGGGGGACCAACTAATGAAAAACTGTTTTTT. Encoded protein: CASSSGGPTNEKLFF.

The V gene is TRBV23-1, the J gene TRBJ1-2; perhaps TRBD1 as D (5 bases). TRBV23-1 is an ORF for which the function is uncertain. The CDR3 has 12 amino acids. Trimming took 10 bases from V and 8 from J, leaving 17 bases between them. As DNA, the CDR3 is TGCGCCACGGCGGGGCCCTGGGAAGGCTACACCTTC. Its protein is CATAGPWEGYTF.

This clone was recorded at least ten times. The chain links TRBV4-1 to TRBJ2-5; 7 nucleotides line up with TRBD1. The length of the CDR3 is 21 residues. V dropped 3 bases and J dropped 2; count of bases not matched to a gene: 24. Germline V gene sequence: CDR1 MGHRA, CDR2 YSYEKL. CDR3 in DNA: TGCGCCAGCAGCCAGCCGACCTTAAGAAGACCGGGACAGCCTCATCAAGAGACCCAGTACTTC. Translation gives CASSQPTLRRPGQPHQETQYF.

The rearrangement joins TRBV18 to TRBJ2-3; D is uncertain. The CDR3 has 15 residues. Trimming took 2 bases from V and 5 from J, leaving 14 bases between them. Germline CDR1 KGHSH, CDR2 LQKENI. The CDR3 region has the DNA TGTGCCAGCTCACCATTTACGGGTTCACAAGATACGCAGTATTTT. It translates to CASSPFTGSQDTQYF. Drawing the rest from reference TRBV18 and TRBJ2-3, the complete variable domain is NAGVMQNPRHLVRRRGQEARLRCSPMKGHSHVYWYRQLPEEGLKFMVYLQKENIIDESGMPKERFSAEFPKEGPSILRIQQVVRGDSAAYFCASSPFTGSQDTQYFGPGTRLTVL.

The chain joins TRBV11-1 to TRBJ2-4, with a tentative D call TRBD1 (5 bases). Germline CDR1 SGHAT, CDR2 FQDESV (reference sequence). V shed 2 bases and J shed 6 bases, with 8 bases lying between them. CDR3 length equals 13 residues. In nucleotides, the CDR3 is TGTGCCAGCAGCTTATGGCAGGGAAACATTCAGTACTTC. Translated: CASSLWQGNIQYF.

Here the CDR3 DNA reads TGCAGTGCTAGTACCCGGGACAGCAGTCTCTACACTGAAGCTTTCTTT. Translation gives CSASTRDSSLYTEAFF. The rearrangement uses TRBV20-1 and TRBJ1-1; 7 bases are shared with TRBD1. Losses at the gene ends were 3 bases for V and 3 bases for J; bases not matched to a gene: 13. The CDR3 runs to 16 residues. Germline assignment: CDR1 DFQATT and CDR2 SNEGSKA (reference sequence).

The CDR3 bases are TGTGCCAGCAGCTCCGGGACAGGGAATGAAAAACTGTTTTTT. Translating it yields CASSSGTGNEKLFF. V gene TRBV7-3 combines with J gene TRBJ1-4, with 9 positions matching TRBD1. Germline V lookup: CDR1 SGHTA, CDR2 FQGTGA. The CDR3 runs to 14 residues. The V segment lost 4 bases and the J segment 5 bases; nucleotides outside the gene matches: 2.

This CDR3 is CASSIKVARTVGAFF. CDR3 DNA sequence: TGTGCCAGTAGTATTAAGGTGGCTAGGACAGTGGGAGCTTTCTTT. This chain links TRBV19 with TRBJ1-1, with D perhaps matching TRBD1 (6 bases). CDR1 and CDR2 from the germline V gene are LNHDA and SQIVND (reference sequence). V was trimmed by 3 bases and J by 10 bases, leaving 21 bases between them. CDR3 size: 15 residues.

This chain joins TRBV11-2 and TRBJ1-3; no clear D gene. CDR1 and CDR2 (germline): SGHAT, FQNNGV. The CDR3 loop spans 15 amino acids. V dropped 0 bases and J dropped 0 bases, with 6 bases sitting between them. CDR3 amino acids: CASSLEAVSGNTIYF. CDR3 in DNA: TGTGCCAGCAGCTTAGAGGCCGTCTCTGGAAACACCATATATTTT. Full variable domain (rest looked up from reference TRBV11-2 and TRBJ1-3): EAGVAQSPRYKIIEKRQSVAFWCNPISGHATLYWYQQILGQGPKLLIQFQNNGVVDDSQLPKDRFSAERLKGVDSTLKIQPAKLEDSAVYLCASSLEAVSGNTIYFGEGSWLTVV.

J is TRBJ1-5 and V is TRBV11-2; 7 nucleotides line up with TRBD1. The CDR3 is 17 residues long. The junction had 12 bases not matched to a gene; V was cut back by 0 bases and J by 7 bases. Germline CDR1 reads SGHAT; CDR2 reads FQNNGV. CDR3 coding DNA: TGTGCCAGCAGCTTAGACGGCGGGCCAGGGGGAGAACAGCCCCAGCATTTT. Protein: CASSLDGGPGGEQPQHF.

This sequence joins TRBV2 and TRBJ1-6, with D perhaps matching TRBD1 (5 bases). The CDR3 runs to 15 residues. V was trimmed by 2 bases and J by 7 bases, leaving 12 bases between them. Germline assignment: CDR1 SNHLY and CDR2 FYNNEI. Here the CDR3 reads CASSERGSGNSPLHF. Written as DNA, the CDR3 is TGTGCCAGCAGTGAAAGGGGTTCAGGAAATTCACCCCTCCACTTT. Based on the CDR3 plus reference TRBV2 and TRBJ1-6, the full variable domain is EPEVTQTPSHQVTQMGQEVILRCVPISNHLYFYWYRQILGQKVEFLVSFYNNEISEKSEIFDDQFSVERPDGSNFTLKIRSTKLEDSAMYFCASSERGSGNSPLHFGNGTRLTVT.

The genes are TRBV28 and TRBJ2-7; D not certain. The CDR3 sequence is 13 residues long. Germline V lookup: CDR1 MDHEN, CDR2 SYDVKM. Trimming pared 2 bases from V and 0 bases from J, leaving 5 bases between. The CDR3 reads CASSLSLSYEQYF. For the CDR3, the DNA is TGTGCCAGCAGTTTAAGCCTCTCCTACGAGCAGTACTTC.